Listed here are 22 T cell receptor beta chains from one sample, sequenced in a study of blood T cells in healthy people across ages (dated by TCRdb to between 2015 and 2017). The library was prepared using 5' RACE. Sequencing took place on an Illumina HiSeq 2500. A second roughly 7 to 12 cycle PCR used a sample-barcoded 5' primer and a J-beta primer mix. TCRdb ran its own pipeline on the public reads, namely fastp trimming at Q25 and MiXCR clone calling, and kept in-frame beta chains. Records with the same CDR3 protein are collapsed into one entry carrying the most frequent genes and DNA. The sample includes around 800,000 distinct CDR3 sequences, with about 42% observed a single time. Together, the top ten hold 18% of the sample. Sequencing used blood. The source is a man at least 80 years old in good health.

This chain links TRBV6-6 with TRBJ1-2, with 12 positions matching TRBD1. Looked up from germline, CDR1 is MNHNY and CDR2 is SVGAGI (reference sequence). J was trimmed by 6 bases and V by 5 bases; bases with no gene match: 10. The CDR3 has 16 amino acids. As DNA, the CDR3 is TGTGCCAGCAGTAAGACCGGGACAGGGGGCGCAGATGGCTACACCTTC. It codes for CASSKTGTGGADGYTF.

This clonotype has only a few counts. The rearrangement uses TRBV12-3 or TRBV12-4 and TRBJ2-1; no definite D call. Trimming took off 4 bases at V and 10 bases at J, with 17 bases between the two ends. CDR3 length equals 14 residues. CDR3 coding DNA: TGTGCCAGCAGTTATACTTCAGAGCAGGACGAGCAGTTCTTC. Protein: CASSYTSEQDEQFF.

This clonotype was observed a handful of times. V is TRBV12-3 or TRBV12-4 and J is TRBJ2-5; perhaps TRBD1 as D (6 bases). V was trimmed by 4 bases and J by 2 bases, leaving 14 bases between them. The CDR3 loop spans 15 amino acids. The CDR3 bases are TGTGCCAGCAGTTCCCGGGACAAGCCTCAAGAGACCCAGTACTTC. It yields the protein CASSSRDKPQETQYF.

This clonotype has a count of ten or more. CDR3 residues: CSANIRDIRDTQYF. CDR3 sequence (DNA): TGCAGTGCTAACATCCGGGACATTAGGGATACGCAGTATTTT. This chain uses TRBV20-1 with TRBJ2-3, with D maybe TRBD1 (6 bases). Germline CDR1 reads DFQATT; CDR2 reads SNEGSKA (reference sequence). There are 14 residues in the CDR3. V was shortened by 4 bases and J by 6 bases, with 17 bases between the two germline ends.

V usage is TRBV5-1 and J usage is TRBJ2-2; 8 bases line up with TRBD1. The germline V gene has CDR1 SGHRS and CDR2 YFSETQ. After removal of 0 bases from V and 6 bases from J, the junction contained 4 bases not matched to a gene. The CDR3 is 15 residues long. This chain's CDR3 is CASSLDQGAAGELFF. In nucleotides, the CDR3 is TGCGCCAGCAGCTTGGATCAGGGGGCCGCCGGGGAGCTGTTTTTT.

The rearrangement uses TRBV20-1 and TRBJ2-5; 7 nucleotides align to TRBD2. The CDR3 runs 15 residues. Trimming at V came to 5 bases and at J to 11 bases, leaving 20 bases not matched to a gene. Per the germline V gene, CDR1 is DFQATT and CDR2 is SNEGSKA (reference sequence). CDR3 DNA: TGCAGTGCTCTCCCCGGTACTAGCGCAATCAATGAGCAGTACTTC. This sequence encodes CSALPGTSAINEQYF.

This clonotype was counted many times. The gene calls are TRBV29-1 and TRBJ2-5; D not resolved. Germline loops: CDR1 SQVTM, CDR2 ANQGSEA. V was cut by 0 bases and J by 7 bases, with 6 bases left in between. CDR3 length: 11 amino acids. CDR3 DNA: TGCAGCGTTGAAGACAGTGGGACCCAGTACTTC. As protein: CSVEDSGTQYF. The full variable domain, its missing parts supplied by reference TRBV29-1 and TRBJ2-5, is SAVISQKPSRDICQRGTSLTIQCQVDSQVTMMFWYRQQPGQSLTLIATANQGSEATYESGFVIDKFPISRPNLTFSTLTVSNMSPEDSSIYLCSVEDSGTQYFGPGTRLLVL.

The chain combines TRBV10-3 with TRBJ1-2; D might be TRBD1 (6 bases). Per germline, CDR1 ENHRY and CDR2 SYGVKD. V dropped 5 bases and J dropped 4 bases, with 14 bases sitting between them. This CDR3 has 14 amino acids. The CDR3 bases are TGTGCCATCAGTAACGGACAGCCGGTCTATGGCTACACCTTC. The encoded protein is CAISNGQPVYGYTF.

CDR3 DNA: TGTGCCAGCAGTTCGGAATGGCAGCCCCAGCATTTT. This encodes CASSSEWQPQHF. The chain employs TRBV28 and TRBJ1-5, with D hard to call. CDR1 and CDR2 (germline): MDHEN, SYDVKM. The CDR3 covers 12 residues. V was trimmed by 4 bases and J by 7 bases, leaving 8 bases between them.

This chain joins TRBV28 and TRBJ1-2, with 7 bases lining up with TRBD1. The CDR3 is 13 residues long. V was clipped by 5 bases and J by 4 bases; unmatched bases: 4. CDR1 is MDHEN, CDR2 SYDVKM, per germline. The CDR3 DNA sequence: TGTGCCAGCAGTAAAACAGGGGTCTATGGCTACACCTTC. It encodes CASSKTGVYGYTF.

CDR3: CASSDHAGEGEQYF. CDR3 nucleotide sequence: TGTGCCAGCAGTGATCACGCAGGGGAAGGCGAGCAGTACTTC. The V call is TRBV2, the J call TRBJ2-7; possible D gene TRBD1, 6 bases. Deletions cut 3 bases from V and 6 bases from J, with 15 bases between. The CDR3 is 14 residues long. The germline V gene has CDR1 SNHLY and CDR2 FYNNEI.

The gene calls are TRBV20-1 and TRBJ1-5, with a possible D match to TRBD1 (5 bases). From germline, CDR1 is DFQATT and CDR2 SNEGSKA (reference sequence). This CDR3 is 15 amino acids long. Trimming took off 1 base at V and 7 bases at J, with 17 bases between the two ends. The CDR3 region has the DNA TGCAGTGCTAGAGCCCCTTACGGGGACTGGCAGCCCCAGCATTTT. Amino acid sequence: CSARAPYGDWQPQHF.

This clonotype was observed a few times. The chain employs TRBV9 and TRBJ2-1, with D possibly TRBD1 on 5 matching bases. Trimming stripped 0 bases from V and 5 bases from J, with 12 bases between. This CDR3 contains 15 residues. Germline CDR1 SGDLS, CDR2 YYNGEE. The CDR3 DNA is TGTGCCAGCAGCGTAGAGGCAGGGTGGAACAATGAGCAGTTCTTC. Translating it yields CASSVEAGWNNEQFF.

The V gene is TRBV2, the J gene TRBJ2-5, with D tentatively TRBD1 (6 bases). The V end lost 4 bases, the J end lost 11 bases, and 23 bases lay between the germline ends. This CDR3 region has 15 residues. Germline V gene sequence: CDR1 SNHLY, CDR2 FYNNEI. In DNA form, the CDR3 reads TGTGCCAGCAGTGGAGGCTGGGGGCCGAGTAATGAGCAGTACTTC. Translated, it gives CASSGGWGPSNEQYF.

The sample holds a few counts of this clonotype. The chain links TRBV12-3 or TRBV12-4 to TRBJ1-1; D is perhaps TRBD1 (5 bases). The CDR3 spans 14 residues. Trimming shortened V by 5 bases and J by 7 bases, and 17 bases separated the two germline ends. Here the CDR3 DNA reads TGTGCCAGCAGTCATGGGACGGCCAGAGGTGAAGCTTTCTTT. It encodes CASSHGTARGEAFF.

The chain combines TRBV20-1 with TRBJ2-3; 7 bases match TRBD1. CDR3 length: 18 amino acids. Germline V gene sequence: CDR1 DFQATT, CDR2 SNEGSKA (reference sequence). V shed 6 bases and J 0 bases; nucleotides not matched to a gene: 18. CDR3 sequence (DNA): TGCAGTGCCACCCACCCCGCTCTGACAGGGCCTAGCACAGATACGCAGTATTTT. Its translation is CSATHPALTGPSTDTQYF.

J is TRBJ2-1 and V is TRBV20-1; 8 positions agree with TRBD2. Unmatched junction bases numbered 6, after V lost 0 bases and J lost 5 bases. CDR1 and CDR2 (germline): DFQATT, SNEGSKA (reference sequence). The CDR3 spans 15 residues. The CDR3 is CSARDHQRGNNEQFF. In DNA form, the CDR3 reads TGCAGTGCTAGAGATCACCAGCGGGGGAACAATGAGCAGTTCTTC.

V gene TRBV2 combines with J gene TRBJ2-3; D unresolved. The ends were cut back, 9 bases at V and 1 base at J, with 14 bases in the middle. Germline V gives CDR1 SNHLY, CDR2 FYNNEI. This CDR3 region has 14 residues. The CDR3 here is CASFRAQRTDTQYF. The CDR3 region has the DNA TGTGCCAGTTTCCGGGCCCAGCGCACAGATACGCAGTATTTT.

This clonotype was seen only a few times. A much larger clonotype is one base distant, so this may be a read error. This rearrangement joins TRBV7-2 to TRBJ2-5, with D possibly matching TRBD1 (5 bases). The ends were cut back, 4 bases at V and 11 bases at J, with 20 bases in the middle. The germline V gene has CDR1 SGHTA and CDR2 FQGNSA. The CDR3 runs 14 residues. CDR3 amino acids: CASSSRVWGNEQYF. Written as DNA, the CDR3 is TGTGCCAGCAGCTCAAGGGTCTGGGGCAATGAGCAGTACTTC.

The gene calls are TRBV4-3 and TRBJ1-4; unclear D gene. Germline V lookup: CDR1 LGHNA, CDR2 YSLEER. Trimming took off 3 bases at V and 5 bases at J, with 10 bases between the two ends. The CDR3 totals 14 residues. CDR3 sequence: CASSQSQRNEKLFF. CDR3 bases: TGCGCCAGCAGCCAGTCCCAGAGAAATGAAAAACTGTTTTTT.

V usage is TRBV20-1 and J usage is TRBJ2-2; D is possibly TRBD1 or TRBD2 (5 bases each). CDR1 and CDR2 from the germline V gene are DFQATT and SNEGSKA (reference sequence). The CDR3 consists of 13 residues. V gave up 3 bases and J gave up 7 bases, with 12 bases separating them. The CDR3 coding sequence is TGCAGTGCTAGCCGGGACCCTAGCGGGGAGCTGTTTTTT. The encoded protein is CSASRDPSGELFF.

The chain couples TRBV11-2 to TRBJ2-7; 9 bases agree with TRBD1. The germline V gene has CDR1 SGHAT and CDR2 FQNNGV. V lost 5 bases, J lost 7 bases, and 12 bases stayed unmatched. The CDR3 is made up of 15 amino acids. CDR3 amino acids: CASSSGTGTPWEQYF. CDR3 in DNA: TGTGCCAGCAGCAGCGGGACAGGGACACCTTGGGAGCAGTACTTC. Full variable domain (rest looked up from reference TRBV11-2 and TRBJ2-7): EAGVAQSPRYKIIEKRQSVAFWCNPISGHATLYWYQQILGQGPKLLIQFQNNGVVDDSQLPKDRFSAERLKGVDSTLKIQPAKLEDSAVYLCASSSGTGTPWEQYFGPGTRLTVT.